These T cell receptor beta chains were read from a single sample in a study of post-analysis software for immune sequencing data. TCRdb re-called the PCR reads through MiXCR, storing one row per CDR3 protein. The sample lists approximately 630,000 distinct CDR3 sequences; 55% to 60% were seen once. The sample taken for sequencing was blood. These TCRs come from a girl aged 2-10 years with multiple sclerosis. The conserved cysteine and the conserved F or W are not part of the CDR3 here. Each record gives: CDR3 length, V gene, J gene, CDR3 protein.

CDR3 length: 12; V gene: TRBV14; J gene: TRBJ1-6; CDR3 protein: ASSFRGFNSPLH
CDR3 length: 14; V gene: TRBV6-2/TRBV6-3; J gene: TRBJ2-7; CDR3 protein: ASSYNRRDNSYEQY
CDR3 length: 11; V gene: TRBV6-4; J gene: TRBJ2-7; CDR3 protein: AEAADFSYEQY
CDR3 length: 13; V gene: TRBV12-3/TRBV12-4; J gene: TRBJ2-3; CDR3 protein: ASSSGPQPTDTQY
CDR3 length: 12; V gene: TRBV6-6; J gene: TRBJ2-3; CDR3 protein: ASSFEQFKDTQY
CDR3 length: 11; V gene: TRBV29-1; J gene: TRBJ1-1; CDR3 protein: SAWLGVLTEAF
CDR3 length: 12; V gene: TRBV4-2; J gene: TRBJ2-3; CDR3 protein: ASSQAGTTDTQY
CDR3 length: 11; V gene: TRBV7-6; J gene: -; CDR3 protein: ASSVGQAYEQY
CDR3 length: 13; V gene: TRBV7-9; J gene: TRBJ2-1; CDR3 protein: ASAISGSRYNEQF
CDR3 length: 10; V gene: TRBV20-1; J gene: TRBJ1-1; CDR3 protein: SARRPTVGAF
CDR3 length: 13; V gene: TRBV6-1; J gene: TRBJ2-1; CDR3 protein: AGGQSQSSYNEQF
CDR3 length: 13; V gene: TRBV6-6; J gene: TRBJ2-5; CDR3 protein: ASSYPTRDSGNQY
CDR3 length: 11; V gene: TRBV25-1; J gene: -; CDR3 protein: ASSETAPETQY
CDR3 length: 11; V gene: TRBV20-1; J gene: TRBJ2-7; CDR3 protein: SARLAGSYEQY
CDR3 length: 10; V gene: TRBV6-1; J gene: TRBJ2-2; CDR3 protein: ASSLPAGELF
CDR3 length: 12; V gene: TRBV29-1; J gene: TRBJ2-3; CDR3 protein: SSRRSGFTDTQY
CDR3 length: 15; V gene: TRBV10-3; J gene: TRBJ2-6; CDR3 protein: AISEQGSSAGANVLT
CDR3 length: 15; V gene: TRBV11-2; J gene: TRBJ2-4; CDR3 protein: ASSLDREGSYKNIQY
CDR3 length: 14; V gene: TRBV7-6; J gene: TRBJ2-1; CDR3 protein: ASSPTTSGSHNEQF
CDR3 length: 15; V gene: TRBV28; J gene: TRBJ2-7; CDR3 protein: ASSLLSSGTGGHEQY